The 22 T cell receptor beta chains below all came from one sample that was sequenced in a study of cytomegalovirus exposure and HLA in healthy donors. PCR employed 60 Vbeta and 13 Jbeta primers. Clones were sequenced by immunoSEQ multiplex PCR, and TCRdb holds only the in-frame ones, with some missing. The sample has some 90,000 clones, roughly 72% seen once; the top ten hold approximately 0.6%. Sample: PBMCs. These receptors were taken from a man under 40 in good health and CMV-seronegative.

The rearrangement links TRBV29-1 to TRBJ2-1, with 8 bases lining up with TRBD1. This CDR3 contains 15 residues. CDR1 and CDR2 (germline): SQVTM, ANQGSEA. J lost 10 bases, V lost 0 bases, and 11 bases had no gene match. This chain's CDR3 is CSVEDRGTGTREQFF. For the CDR3, the DNA is TGCAGCGTTGAAGATCGCGGGACAGGTACAAGAGAGCAGTTCTTC.

In DNA, the CDR3 is TGTGCCAGCAACCCCACGGGGGCCTACAATGAGCAGTTCTTC. Translation: CASNPTGAYNEQFF. The V call is TRBV28, the J call TRBJ2-1; tentatively, D is TRBD2 (6 bases). Between the trimmed V and J ends, which lost 7 bases and 2 bases, there was a span of 12 bases. Germline loops: CDR1 MDHEN, CDR2 SYDVKM. This CDR3 has 14 residues. The full variable domain, in which reference TRBV28 and TRBJ2-1 provide the parts outside the CDR3, is DVKVTQSSRYLVKRTGEKVFLECVQDMDHENMFWYRQDPGLGLRLIYFSYDVKMKEKGDIPEGYSVSREKKERFSLILESASTNQTSMYLCASNPTGAYNEQFFGPGTRLTVL.

The chain couples TRBV7-2 to TRBJ1-3, with D hard to call. This CDR3 is 16 amino acids long. Germline lookup yields CDR1 SGHTA and CDR2 FQGNSA. Trimming shortened V by 5 bases and J by 0 bases, and 14 bases separated the two germline ends. The CDR3 protein is CASSKVTSYSGNTIYF. DNA of the CDR3: TGTGCCAGCAGCAAAGTAACGTCCTACTCTGGAAACACCATATATTTT.

The chain carries TRBV7-2 and TRBJ1-6, with no clear D. This CDR3 is 14 amino acids long. The germline gives CDR1 SGHTA, CDR2 FQGNSA. Between the trimmed V and J ends, which lost 5 bases and 9 bases, there was a span of 14 bases. The CDR3: CASSELEARSPLHF. For the CDR3, the DNA is TGTGCCAGCAGCGAACTAGAGGCCCGTTCACCCCTCCACTTT.

The CDR3 loop is CASSLQGSNYGYTF. The CDR3 DNA reads as TGTGCCAGCAGCTTACAGGGTTCGAACTATGGCTACACCTTC. This rearrangement joins TRBV5-6 to TRBJ1-2, with a possible D match to TRBD1 (6 bases). V shed 2 bases and J shed 2 bases, with 10 bases lying between them. The CDR3 contains 14 residues. CDR1 is SGHDT, CDR2 YYEEEE, per germline.

This chain joins TRBV7-9 and TRBJ2-2; TRBD2 aligns across 14 bases. Per germline, CDR1 SEHNR and CDR2 FQNEAQ (reference sequence). This CDR3 region has 18 residues. With 4 bases clipped from V and 0 bases from J, the junction kept 4 bases outside the gene matches. The CDR3 sequence: CASSYRTSGRPNTGELFF. The CDR3 DNA reads as TGTGCCAGCAGCTACAGGACTAGCGGGAGGCCGAACACCGGGGAGCTGTTTTTT.

This clone came up once. The V gene is TRBV9, the J gene TRBJ2-7; 7 nucleotides agree with TRBD1. Germline CDR1 and CDR2: SGDLS and YYNGEE. V shed 4 bases, J shed 0 bases, and the junction held 4 bases outside the gene matches. CDR3 length equals 14 residues. CDR3 bases: TGTGCCAGCAGCACTCGGGACAGCTCCTACGAGCAGTACTTC. It specifies CASSTRDSSYEQYF.

The V call is TRBV12-5, the J call TRBJ1-5; D is possibly TRBD1 (6 bases). In germline, CDR1 is LGHNT, CDR2 FRNRAP. Trimming left V 6 bases short and J 7 bases short, with 37 bases between. The CDR3 sequence is 21 residues long. The CDR3 loop reads CASGFTFKTDRKVGDGQPQHF. CDR3 DNA: TGTGCTAGTGGCTTTACGTTTAAGACGGACAGAAAAGTTGGGGATGGGCAGCCCCAGCATTTT.

V and J are TRBV21-1 and TRBJ2-1; the table assigns TRBD1, which was not confirmed against the DNA. TRBV21-1 constitutes a pseudogene. The CDR3 spans 16 residues. In DNA, the CDR3 is TGTGCCAGCAGCAAAAGGGGGGACAGGACACACAATGAGCAGTTCTTC. This translates into CASSKRGDRTHNEQFF.

The chain joins TRBV7-2 to TRBJ2-3; a possible D gene is TRBD2 (6 bases). V dropped 5 bases and J dropped 6 bases, with 18 bases sitting between them. This CDR3 has 15 residues. Germline V gene sequence: CDR1 SGHTA, CDR2 FQGNSA. The CDR3 DNA sequence: TGTGCCAGCAGCCAAGCCGGGGGTTCTTATGATACGCAGTATTTT. Its translation is CASSQAGGSYDTQYF.

The genes are TRBV6-6 and TRBJ2-2, with a tentative D call TRBD1 (6 bases). CDR1 MNHNY and CDR2 SVGAGI come from the germline V gene (reference sequence). The CDR3 runs to 12 residues. Trimming took off 11 bases at V and 6 bases at J, with 13 bases between the two ends. The CDR3 loop reads CAGGSAPGELFF. CDR3 nucleotide sequence: TGTGCCGGGGGCTCAGCACCCGGGGAGCTGTTTTTT.

The rearrangement joins TRBV9 to TRBJ2-5; tentative D call: TRBD2 (5 bases). The CDR3 sequence is 13 residues long. Germline CDR1 and CDR2: SGDLS and YYNGEE. Trimming cost V 3 bases and J 7 bases, with 13 bases left between them. For the CDR3, the DNA is TGTGCCAGCAGCGAAGGGAGCGAGCCGACCCAGTACTTC. Residues: CASSEGSEPTQYF.

This chain links TRBV19 with TRBJ1-2, with D maybe TRBD1 (6 bases). The CDR3 is 14 amino acids. Trimming removed 8 bases at V and 4 bases at J, with 17 bases between. Germline CDR1 LNHDA, CDR2 SQIVND (reference sequence). The CDR3 sequence: CASETSTGSYGYTF. CDR3 in DNA: TGTGCCAGTGAAACATCGACAGGTTCCTATGGCTACACCTTC.

The chain links TRBV6-1 to TRBJ2-7; 10 bases match TRBD1. The V segment lost 6 bases and the J segment 5 bases; nucleotides outside the gene matches: 1. The germline gives CDR1 MNHNS, CDR2 SASEGT. The CDR3 is made up of 12 amino acids. CDR3 residues: CASRGTGDEQYV. The CDR3 DNA reads TGTGCCAGCAGGGGGACAGGGGACGAGCAGTACGTC.

This clone was counted once. The rearrangement joins TRBV6-1 to TRBJ1-2, with unresolved D. The CDR3 extends over 11 amino acids. The germline V gene has CDR1 MNHNS and CDR2 SASEGT. Trimming took 8 bases from V and 12 from J, leaving 16 bases between them. The CDR3 protein is CASHVRGSHTF. DNA of the CDR3: TGTGCCAGCCATGTTCGAGGCTCACACACCTTC.

Only a few counts were recorded for this clone. This chain links TRBV2 with TRBJ2-1; unclear D gene. The V end lost 6 bases, the J end lost 0 bases, and 9 bases lay between the germline ends. CDR1 is SNHLY, CDR2 FYNNEI, per germline. The CDR3 covers 14 residues. The CDR3 is CASRFEVSYNEQFF. DNA for the CDR3: TGTGCCAGCAGGTTTGAGGTCTCCTACAATGAGCAGTTCTTC.

This rearrangement joins TRBV4-2 to TRBJ1-1; possibly TRBD1 for D (5 bases). This CDR3 has 16 residues. CDR1 is LGHNA, CDR2 YNFKEQ, per germline. Trimming removed 6 bases from V and 1 base from J, with 18 bases in between. The CDR3 reads CASRNLGGGWNTEAFF. As DNA, the CDR3 is TGTGCCAGCAGAAACTTGGGGGGAGGCTGGAACACTGAAGCTTTCTTT.

The chain recombines TRBV19 with TRBJ1-6, with a possible D match to TRBD1 (6 bases). Germline V gene data show CDR1 as LNHDA and CDR2 as SQIVND (reference sequence). Trimming stripped 5 bases from V and 8 bases from J, with 13 bases between. This CDR3 is 14 amino acids long. In DNA form, the CDR3 reads TGTGCCAGTAGTGACCGCCAGGGGTATTCACCCCTCCACTTT. It codes for CASSDRQGYSPLHF. Filled out from reference TRBV19 and TRBJ1-6, the complete variable domain reads DGGITQSPKYLFRKEGQNVTLSCEQNLNHDAMYWYRQDPGQGLRLIYYSQIVNDFQKGDIAEGYSVSREKKESFPLTVTSAQKNPTAFYLCASSDRQGYSPLHFGNGTRLTVT.

In nucleotides, the CDR3 is TGTGCCACCAGCTCACCTATGGGGGACAGGGGTCACGGCTACACCTTC. Amino acids: CATSSPMGDRGHGYTF. The rearrangement joins TRBV15 to TRBJ1-2, with TRBD1 matching over 10 bases. The V gene's germline CDR1 is LNHNV and CDR2 YYDKDF (reference sequence). The V segment lost 5 bases and the J segment 8 bases; nucleotides outside the gene matches: 14. The CDR3 spans 16 residues.

The chain uses TRBV19 and TRBJ2-3, with D possibly matching TRBD2 (6 bases). Germline V gene lookup returns CDR1 LNHDA and CDR2 SQIVND (reference sequence). The CDR3 runs 16 residues. Deletions cut 1 base from V and 2 bases from J, with 13 bases between. CDR3 sequence: CASSIGRRDSTDTQYF. The DNA for the CDR3 is TGTGCCAGTAGTATAGGGAGGCGGGACTCCACAGATACGCAGTATTTT.

The chain employs TRBV6-6 and TRBJ1-2, with D tentatively TRBD1 (6 bases). Trimming stripped 6 bases from V and 7 bases from J, with 18 bases between. The length of the CDR3 is 14 residues. CDR1 and CDR2 (germline): MNHNY, SVGAGI (reference sequence). The CDR3 DNA follows: TGTGCCAGCAGCCGCGGAAAGGGGGATTTTGGCTACACCTTC. It specifies CASSRGKGDFGYTF.

J is TRBJ2-4 and V is TRBV18, with a weak D call TRBD1 (9 bases). The V gene lost 1 base and the J gene lost 8 bases, with 18 bases spanning the gap. The CDR3 is 16 amino acids. In germline, CDR1 is KGHSH, CDR2 LQKENI. This CDR3 reads CASSPLAGTGSDIQYF. CDR3 nucleotide sequence: TGTGCCAGCTCACCACTAGCGGGGACAGGGTCGGACATTCAGTACTTC.